These 5 T cell receptor beta chains were sequenced from one sample in a study of blood T cells in healthy people across ages. Through a sample-barcoded 5' primer and a J-beta primer mix, a second PCR was run for about 6 to 11 cycles. TCRdb recomputed calls from the 5' RACE reads with MiXCR, one row per CDR3 protein. The sample has about 1.1 million distinct CDR3 sequences; roughly two fifths are singletons. Material for sequencing was blood. These TCRs come from a man younger than 30 in good health.

This clonotype was seen a few times. V and J are TRBV28 and TRBJ2-1, with 12 bases fitting TRBD2. Looked up from germline, CDR1 is MDHEN and CDR2 is SYDVKM. V was pared by 5 bases and J by 4 bases, with 6 bases of the junction left unmatched. CDR3 length equals 16 residues. The CDR3 loop reads CASSPILAGGYNEQFF. For the CDR3, the DNA is TGTGCCAGCAGTCCAATACTAGCGGGGGGATACAATGAGCAGTTCTTC.

This clonotype was detected only a few times. The chain carries TRBV20-1 and TRBJ1-2; D is perhaps TRBD1 (6 bases). Trimming removed 3 bases at V and 6 bases at J, with 14 bases between. The CDR3 is 13 amino acids. Germline V gene lookup returns CDR1 DFQATT and CDR2 SNEGSKA (reference sequence). The CDR3 DNA is TGCAGTGCTAGGCGGGGGCCCGTGGATGGCTACACCTTC. This gives the protein CSARRGPVDGYTF.

This clonotype has only one observation. At one end, the junction sequence differs from germline, possibly due to a read error. The chain employs TRBV4-3 and TRBJ1-6; D is unresolved. From germline, CDR1 is LGHNA and CDR2 YSLEER. The CDR3 contains 15 residues. In DNA, the CDR3 is TGCGTCAGCAGCCCCTATCTAGCCTATAATCCACCCCTCCACTTT. Translated, it gives CVSSPYLAYNPPLHF.

As concerns this clonotype: Since a much larger clone is just one base distant, this may be a read error. CDR3: CAGSPGQGLINNEKLFF. The DNA of the CDR3 is TGTGCCGGCAGCCCCGGACAGGGACTAATAAATAATGAAAAACTGTTTTTT. The gene calls are TRBV13 and TRBJ1-4; 8 bases map to TRBD1. Germline CDR1 reads PRHDT; CDR2 reads FYEKMQ (reference sequence). The CDR3 is 17 amino acids.

V is TRBV3-1 and J is TRBJ2-3; 9 nucleotides align to TRBD2. The CDR3 is made up of 18 amino acids. Germline CDR1 and CDR2: LGHDT and YNNKEL (reference sequence). The V segment lost 2 bases and the J segment 2 bases; nucleotides outside the gene matches: 11. The CDR3 sequence is CASSQKPTSGETTDTQYF. DNA for the CDR3: TGTGCCAGCAGCCAAAAACCGACTAGCGGAGAGACCACAGATACGCAGTATTTT.